This T cell receptor beta chain was recovered during a study of beta chain features in type 1 diabetes. Background on the study: Examination spanned roughly 110 million sorted cells from all samples.

Findings of the study overall: When VDJ junctions were examined, type 1 diabetes patients showed fewer insertions and more deletions. For patients, the naive, central memory and Treg TCRB repertoires appeared more alike than for healthy donors. Shortening of TCRB CDR3s, moderate but significant, appeared in all four CD4+ subsets of Type 1 diabetes patients.

As for this clone: Its antigen remains unknown. The same CDR3 arises from other DNA sequences in this sample as well.

Germline V gene data show CDR1 as SGHVS and CDR2 as FQNEAQ. V was cut by 5 bases and J by 12 bases, with 14 bases left in between. This CDR3 spans 13 amino acids. It was via CD45RO/CCR7/CD25/CD127/CD95/CD27 that CD4+ naive, central memory, regulatory and stem cell-like memory cells were sorted. Sequencing targeted expressed TCRB transcripts, as all isolated RNA had been reverse transcribed. The protocol was immunoSEQ multiplex PCR, while the TCRdb copy is restricted to in-frame clones and leaves out a portion. The data contain roughly 300,000 clones, approximately 10% of them singletons. The rearrangement joins TRBV7-8 to TRBJ1-6, with D possibly being TRBD1 (5 bases). The specimen sequenced was central memory CD4+ T cells from blood. This receptor was taken from a man aged 25-45 years with type 1 diabetes. CDR3 sequence: CASSPGLGRPLHF. The CDR3 nucleotides read TGTGCCAGCAGCCCGGGGCTGGGGAGACCCCTCCACTTT.